Reported below is one T cell receptor (beta chain). Its antigen is unknown. The data were taken from a study of T cell repertoires in cytomegalovirus infection. Using its own MiXCR run on the reads, TCRdb lists one record per CDR3 protein. The table records about 20,000 distinct CDR3 sequences, around 40% of them present only once. Trimming removed 6 bases at V and 8 bases at J, with 13 bases between. This CDR3 spans 12 amino acids. This chain joins TRBV12-3 or TRBV12-4 and TRBJ1-1; D unclear. Sequences were derived from CD8+ T cells from cultured PBMCs, sampled from culture after CMV antigen stimulation. The clonotype originates from a human donor in good health (CMV status not recorded). Some clones in this sample may be carry-over from other donors' samples. CDR3 residues: CASSTSDPEAFF. The CDR3 DNA is TGTGCCAGCAGCACATCCGACCCCGAAGCTTTCTTT.